The T cell receptor beta chain under discussion was sequenced for a study of PD-L1 blockade in urothelial cancer. About the research overall: Analyses used blood from 3 weeks (second dose) and 6 weeks after treatment start. Median T cell yield per blood sample was 110,000 to 150,000 cells.

Germline V gene lookup returns CDR1 LNHNV and CDR2 YYDKDF (reference sequence). V was cut by 5 bases and J by 0 bases, with 13 bases left in between. This CDR3 contains 16 residues. Data came from immunoSEQ multiplex PCR; TCRdb stores just in-frame clones and leaves some out. The sample records 65,000 to 85,000 clones, 91% being singletons. The time point is: peripheral blood 6 weeks after treatment start. This material consisted of PBMCs, taken around atezolizumab (anti-PD-L1) treatment. The TCR was taken from a woman aged 80 or older with urothelial cancer. This chain joins TRBV15 and TRBJ1-4, with unresolved D. The CDR3 loop is CATSPSGRATNEKLFF. The DNA for the CDR3 is TGTGCCACCAGCCCCTCCGGCCGGGCAACTAATGAAAAACTGTTTTTT.